This TCR beta chain was observed in a study of cytomegalovirus exposure and HLA in healthy donors. General study findings and limits: The investigators catalogued 160 or so TCR beta chains as cytomegalovirus-associated.

Produced via immunoSEQ multiplex PCR; TCRdb's table is partial and in-frame only. This table holds approximately 180,000 clones, approximately 87% found once. With V trimmed by 5 bases and J by 0 bases, 3 bases remained unmatched. From germline, CDR1 is SGHNT and CDR2 YENEEA. This CDR3 has 15 amino acids. Points on this clone: What it recognizes is unknown.

The receptor comes from a woman in her twenties or thirties in good health and CMV-seronegative. V usage is TRBV11-3 and J usage is TRBJ2-2; 7 bases line up with TRBD2. Specimen: PBMCs. The CDR3 region is CASSPRGANTGELFF. Written as DNA, the CDR3 is TGTGCCAGCAGCCCTCGGGGGGCGAACACCGGGGAGCTGTTTTTT.